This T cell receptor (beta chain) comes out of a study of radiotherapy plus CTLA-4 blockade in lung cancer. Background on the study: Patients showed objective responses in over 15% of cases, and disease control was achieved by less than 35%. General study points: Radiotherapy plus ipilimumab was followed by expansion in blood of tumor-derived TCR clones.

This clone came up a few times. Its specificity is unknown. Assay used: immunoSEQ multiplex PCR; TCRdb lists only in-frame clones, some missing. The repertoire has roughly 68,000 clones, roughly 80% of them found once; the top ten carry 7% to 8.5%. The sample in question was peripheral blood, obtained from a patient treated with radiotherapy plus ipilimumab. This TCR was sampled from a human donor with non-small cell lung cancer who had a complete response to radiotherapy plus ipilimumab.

The CDR3 region has the DNA TGTGCCAGCAGCTCCATAGAGAGCGGCACAGATACGCAGTATTTT. Translated: CASSSIESGTDTQYF. This chain joins TRBV7-2 and TRBJ2-3, with D uncertain. V lost 4 bases and J lost 1, with 12 bases in between. The CDR3 consists of 15 residues. Germline values: CDR1 SGHTA, CDR2 FQGNSA.